Described below is a single TCR beta chain sequence and its context. The entry originates in a study of CD8 T cells in Susac syndrome. It was with random hexamers that 0.5 to 1 ug RNA was reverse transcribed. Coverage of TCR beta CDR3 amplification by immunoSEQ multiplex PCR extended to 54 Vbeta and 13 Jbeta. TCRdb re-called the immunoSEQ multiplex PCR reads through MiXCR, storing one row per CDR3 protein. The sample carries about 250,000 distinct CDR3 sequences, 93% recorded once. Germline lookup yields CDR1 SGHDT and CDR2 YYEEEE. With V trimmed by 4 bases and J by 7 bases, 8 bases remained unmatched. The CDR3 totals 14 residues.

This chain joins TRBV5-6 and TRBJ1-1; 9 bases agree with TRBD1. This receptor was identified in a human donor with multiple sclerosis. Source material: CD4+ T cells from PBMCs. The DNA of the CDR3 is TGTGCCAGCAGCCTAATACAGGGGGCGGTTGAAGCTTTCTTT. Its translation is CASSLIQGAVEAFF.